The 5 T cell receptor beta chains in this list originate from one sample, sequenced in a study of shared clonotypes between healthy human individuals. This table comes from immunoSEQ multiplex PCR, and its TCRdb copy is limited to in-frame clones, with some not included. This table holds some 1,100,000 clones, about 84% found once. What was sequenced was memory CD4+ T cells from PBMCs. Subset denoted: CD45RA-negative fraction. The receptors derive from a young man in good health. Some clones in this sample may be carry-over from other donors' samples.

The chain employs TRBV2 and TRBJ2-4, with D unclear. V was pared by 3 bases and J by 0 bases, with 12 bases between. The CDR3 contains 16 residues. Germline V gives CDR1 SNHLY, CDR2 FYNNEI. DNA for the CDR3: TGTGCCAGCAGTGATTGGAGAATGGAAGCCAAAAACATTCAGTACTTC. This gives the protein CASSDWRMEAKNIQYF.

The V gene is TRBV5-6, the J gene TRBJ2-5; maybe TRBD1 (5 bases). From germline, CDR1 is SGHDT and CDR2 YYEEEE. V shed 0 bases and J shed 5 bases, with 11 bases lying between them. This CDR3 is 14 amino acids long. The CDR3 coding sequence is TGTGCCAGCAGCTTGGCGGCAGGGTGGGAGACCCAGTACTTC. Its translation: CASSLAAGWETQYF.

The rearrangement joins TRBV7-2 to TRBJ2-7; 8 bases are a match to TRBD1. This CDR3 is 16 amino acids long. The germline gives CDR1 SGHTA, CDR2 FQGNSA. V was pared by 1 base and J by 3 bases, with 8 bases of the junction left unmatched. The CDR3, as DNA: TGTGCCAGCAGCTTAGGCTTGACCGGACAGGGCTACGAGCAGTACTTC. Translating gives CASSLGLTGQGYEQYF.

The chain employs TRBV10-3 and TRBJ2-7; 8 positions agree with TRBD1. The CDR3 extends over 14 amino acids. Germline V lookup: CDR1 ENHRY, CDR2 SYGVKD. The V segment lost 5 bases and the J segment 3 bases; nucleotides outside the gene matches: 6. CDR3 amino acids: CAISFNGQGYEQYF. CDR3 bases: TGTGCCATCAGTTTTAATGGACAGGGCTACGAGCAGTACTTC.

The chain links TRBV7-9 to TRBJ2-1, with D unclear. Germline CDR1 reads SEHNR; CDR2 reads FQNEAQ (reference sequence). V was pared by 1 base and J by 0 bases, with 7 bases between. There are 15 residues in the CDR3. The CDR3 region has the DNA TGTGCCAGCAGCTTAGGGCTCAGCTCCTACAATGAGCAGTTCTTC. It encodes CASSLGLSSYNEQFF.